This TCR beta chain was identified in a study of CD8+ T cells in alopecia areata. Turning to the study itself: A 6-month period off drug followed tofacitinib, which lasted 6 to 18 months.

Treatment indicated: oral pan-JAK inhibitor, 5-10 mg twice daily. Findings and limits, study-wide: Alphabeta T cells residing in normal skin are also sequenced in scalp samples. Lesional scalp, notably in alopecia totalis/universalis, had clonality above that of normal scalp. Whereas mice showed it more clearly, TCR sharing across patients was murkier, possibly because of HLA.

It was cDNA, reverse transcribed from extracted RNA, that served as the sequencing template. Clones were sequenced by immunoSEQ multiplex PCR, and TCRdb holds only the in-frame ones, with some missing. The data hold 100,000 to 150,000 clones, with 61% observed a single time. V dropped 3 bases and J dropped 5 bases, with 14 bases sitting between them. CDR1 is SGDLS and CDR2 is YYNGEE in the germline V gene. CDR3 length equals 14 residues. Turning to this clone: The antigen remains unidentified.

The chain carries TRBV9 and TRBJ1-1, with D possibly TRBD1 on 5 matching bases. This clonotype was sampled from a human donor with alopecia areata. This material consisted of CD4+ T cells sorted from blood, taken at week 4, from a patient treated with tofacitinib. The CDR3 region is CASSAKTDGTEAFF. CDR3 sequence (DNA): TGTGCCAGCAGCGCCAAGACAGACGGAACTGAAGCTTTCTTT.